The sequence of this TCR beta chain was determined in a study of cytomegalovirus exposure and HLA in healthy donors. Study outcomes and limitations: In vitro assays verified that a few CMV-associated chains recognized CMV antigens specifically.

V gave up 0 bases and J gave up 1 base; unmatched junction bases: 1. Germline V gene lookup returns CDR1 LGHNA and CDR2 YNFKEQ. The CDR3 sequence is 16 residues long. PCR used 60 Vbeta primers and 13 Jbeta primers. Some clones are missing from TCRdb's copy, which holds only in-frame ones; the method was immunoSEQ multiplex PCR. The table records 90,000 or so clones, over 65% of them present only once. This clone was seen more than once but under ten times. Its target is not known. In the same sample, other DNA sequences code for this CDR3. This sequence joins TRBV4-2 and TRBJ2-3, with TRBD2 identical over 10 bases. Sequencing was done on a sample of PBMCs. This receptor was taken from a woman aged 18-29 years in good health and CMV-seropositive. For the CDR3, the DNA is TGTGCCAGCAGCCAAGAGCTAGCGGGGGGCACAGATACGCAGTATTTT. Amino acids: CASSQELAGGTDTQYF.